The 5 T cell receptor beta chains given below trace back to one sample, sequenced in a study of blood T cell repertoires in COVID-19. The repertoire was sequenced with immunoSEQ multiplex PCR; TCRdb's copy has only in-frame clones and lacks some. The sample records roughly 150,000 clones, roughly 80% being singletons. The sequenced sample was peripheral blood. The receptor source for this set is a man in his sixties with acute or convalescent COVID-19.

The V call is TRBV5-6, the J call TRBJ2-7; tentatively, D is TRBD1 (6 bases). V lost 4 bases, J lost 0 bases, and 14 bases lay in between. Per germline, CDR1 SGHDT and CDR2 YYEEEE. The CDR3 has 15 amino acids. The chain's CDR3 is CASSQPGTLSYEQYF. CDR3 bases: TGTGCCAGCAGCCAACCCGGGACACTCTCCTACGAGCAGTACTTC.

The DNA of the CDR3 is TGCAGCGTTGAAGAGTTGACAGGGAACTATGGCTACACCTTC. Its translation is CSVEELTGNYGYTF. This chain joins TRBV29-1 and TRBJ1-2; 7 bases line up with TRBD1. There are 14 residues in the CDR3. Germline V CDR1 and CDR2: SQVTM, ANQGSEA. The trim removed 0 bases at V and 2 bases at J, leaving 3 bases unmatched.

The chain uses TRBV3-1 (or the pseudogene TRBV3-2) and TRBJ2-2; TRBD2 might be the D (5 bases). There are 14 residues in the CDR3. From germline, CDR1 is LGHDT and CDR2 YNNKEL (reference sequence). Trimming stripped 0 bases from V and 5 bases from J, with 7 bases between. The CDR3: CASSQDPGTGELFF. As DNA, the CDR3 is TGTGCCAGCAGCCAAGATCCGGGGACCGGGGAGCTGTTTTTT.

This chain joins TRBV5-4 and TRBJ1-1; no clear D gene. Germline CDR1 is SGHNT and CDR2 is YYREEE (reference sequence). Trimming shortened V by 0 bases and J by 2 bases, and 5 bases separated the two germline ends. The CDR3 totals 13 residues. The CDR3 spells CASSLAGNTEAFF. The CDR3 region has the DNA TGTGCCAGCAGCTTGGCAGGAAACACTGAAGCTTTCTTT.

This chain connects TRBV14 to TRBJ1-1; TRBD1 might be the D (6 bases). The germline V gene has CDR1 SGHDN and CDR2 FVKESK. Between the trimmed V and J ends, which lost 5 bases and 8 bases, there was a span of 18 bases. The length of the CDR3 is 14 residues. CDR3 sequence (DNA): TGTGCCAGCAGCACCTTGACAGGAGCGGAGGAAGCTTTCTTT. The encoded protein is CASSTLTGAEEAFF.